One and the same sample provided the 25 T cell receptor beta chains below, sequenced in a study of regulatory T cells in long-lasting Graves disease. Time point specified: newly diagnosed GD, antithyroid drugs for less than 3 months. Scientists built the TCR library using RNA that was extracted from PBMCs. Both iRepertoire HTBI primers and Arm-PCR of CDR3 regions were used to build the TCR beta libraries. Each CDR3 protein gets one entry after TCRdb re-called the multiplex PCR reads with MiXCR. The repertoire holds around 450,000 distinct CDR3 sequences, with about 16% as singletons. This same sample was also taken into another study, of T cells in Graves' hyperthyroidism and ophthalmopathy.

The sequencing here drew on peripheral blood mononuclear cells (PBMCs), taken at new diagnosis, from a patient treated with antithyroid drugs. The receptors shown here come from a man between 35 and 55 years old with Graves disease.

In this sample, this clonotype turned up many times. The chain is built from TRBV14 and TRBJ2-7; D is perhaps TRBD1 (6 bases). Germline V CDR1 and CDR2: SGHDN, FVKESK. V was cut by 4 bases and J by 10 bases, with 20 bases left in between. The CDR3 sequence is 14 residues long. The DNA for the CDR3 is TGTGCCAGCAGCCTTACTCGGACAGACCGCCATCAGTACTTC. It yields the protein CASSLTRTDRHQYF.

On this clonotype itself: It may be a read error: a sequence one base away is much more abundant. This chain links TRBV7-2 with TRBJ2-2; 8 nucleotides line up with TRBD2. After removal of 6 bases from V and 9 bases from J, the junction contained 9 bases not matched to a gene. This CDR3 has 14 residues. Germline CDR1 and CDR2: SGHTA and FQGNSA. The CDR3 spells CASSQRETARELFF. The CDR3 DNA follows: TGTGCCAGCAGTCAGCGGGAGACGGCCAGGGAGCTGTTTTTT.

Points on this clonotype: Possible read error: a much larger clone is one base away. V usage is TRBV7-9 and J usage is TRBJ2-1, with 10 bases matching TRBD2. The end of the DNA aligns better with TRBJ2-7, so the J call may be wrong. This CDR3 is built from 15 residues. Per germline, CDR1 SEHNR and CDR2 FQNEAQ (reference sequence). The CDR3 bases are TGTGCCAGCAGCTTATTACCAGCGGGAGGGCATGAGCAGTACTTC. It codes for CASSLLPAGGHEQYF.

In regard to this clonotype: Since a much larger clone is just one base distant, this may be a read error. The chain uses TRBV3-1 and TRBJ2-2; possible D gene TRBD2, 5 bases. The germline V and J ends were trimmed by 7 bases and 5 bases, with 23 bases remaining between them. The CDR3 totals 17 residues. The germline gives CDR1 LGHDT, CDR2 YNNKEL (reference sequence). The CDR3 nucleotides read TGTGCCAGCACCCCCCGTGCGCCCCTATGGGAGACCGGGGAGCTGTTTTTT. It yields the protein CASTPRAPLWETGELFF.

This clonotype was seen many times. The chain is built from TRBV12-3 or TRBV12-4 and TRBJ2-7; the match to TRBD1 covers 8 bases. CDR3 length: 14 amino acids. Germline trimming cut 6 bases from V and 2 bases from J; bases unmatched to any gene: 6. The CDR3 protein is CASRDGQGTYEQYF. The CDR3 DNA reads TGTGCCAGCAGAGACGGACAGGGAACCTACGAGCAGTACTTC.

The genes are TRBV18 and TRBJ2-2, with 8 bases matching TRBD1. V lost 1 base and J lost 7; bases outside the gene matches: 8. The CDR3 length is 16 residues. Germline CDR1 and CDR2: KGHSH and LQKENI. CDR3 bases: TGTGCCAGCTCACCACGGATGCAGGGGGCGAGCGGGGAGCTGTTTTTT. Translation: CASSPRMQGASGELFF.

This clonotype appeared once. This may arise from a read error, as a much more abundant clone is one base away. V gene TRBV11-3 combines with J gene TRBJ2-2, with 11 bases fitting TRBD2. This CDR3 has 18 residues. V shed 4 bases, J shed 0 bases, and the junction held 7 bases outside the gene matches. Germline V gene lookup returns CDR1 SGHNT and CDR2 YENEEA. The CDR3 is CASSSLTSGAANTGELFF. CDR3 DNA: TGTGCCAGCAGCTCCCTGACTAGCGGGGCCGCGAACACCGGGGAGCTGTTTTTT.

This clonotype was observed many times. This rearrangement joins TRBV28 to TRBJ1-6; the match to TRBD1 covers 8 bases. The CDR3 is 15 residues long. Germline assignment: CDR1 MDHEN and CDR2 SYDVKM. With 7 bases clipped from V and 6 bases from J, the junction kept 8 bases outside the gene matches. For the CDR3, the DNA is TGTGCCAGCACCGGTGGACAGGGCCGTAATTCACCCCTCCACTTT. As protein: CASTGGQGRNSPLHF. Combining the CDR3 with reference TRBV28 and TRBJ1-6 gives the whole variable domain DVKVTQSSRYLVKRTGEKVFLECVQDMDHENMFWYRQDPGLGLRLIYFSYDVKMKEKGDIPEGYSVSREKKERFSLILESASTNQTSMYLCASTGGQGRNSPLHFGNGTRLTVT.

This clonotype was observed a handful of times. The CDR3 reads CASGHPQDNEQFF. Written as DNA, the CDR3 is TGTGCTAGTGGTCACCCACAGGACAATGAGCAGTTCTTC. The chain is built from TRBV12-5 and TRBJ2-1; D is perhaps TRBD1 (5 bases). Germline CDR1 and CDR2: LGHNT and FRNRAP. The V end lost 5 bases, the J end lost 5 bases, and 10 bases lay between the germline ends. This CDR3 spans 13 amino acids.

CDR3 coding DNA: TGTGCCAGCAGCCCGAGCGGGAGAGGCAATGAGCAGTTCTTC. Translation: CASSPSGRGNEQFF. This sequence joins TRBV7-9 and TRBJ2-1; TRBD2 matches 8 bases. The CDR3 is 14 residues long. J lost 6 bases, V lost 5 bases, and 6 bases had no gene match. Germline V gene lookup returns CDR1 SEHNR and CDR2 FQNEAQ (reference sequence).

The sample holds many counts of this clonotype. This chain uses TRBV28 with TRBJ2-7, with 8 bases identical to TRBD2. V shed 5 bases, J shed 2 bases, and the junction held 8 bases outside the gene matches. The CDR3 contains 15 residues. Per the germline V gene, CDR1 is MDHEN and CDR2 is SYDVKM. The CDR3 DNA sequence: TGTGCCAGCAGTCTCGGACTAGCTGAAACCTACGAGCAGTACTTC. Residues: CASSLGLAETYEQYF.

In its sample, this clonotype was seen many times. The V call is TRBV9, the J call TRBJ2-5; 7 positions match TRBD2. Germline V gives CDR1 SGDLS, CDR2 YYNGEE. After removal of 0 bases from V and 4 bases from J, the junction contained 3 bases not matched to a gene. There are 14 residues in the CDR3. The CDR3 DNA reads TGTGCCAGCAGCGTAGACCCTAGCGGAGAGACCCAGTACTTC. This codes for CASSVDPSGETQYF.

This clonotype was seen ten or more times. The chain is built from TRBV24-1 and TRBJ2-1, with a tentative D call TRBD2 (5 bases). CDR1 is KGHDR and CDR2 is SFDVKD in the germline V gene. The CDR3 contains 14 residues. V lost 2 bases and J lost 3, with 7 bases in between. The CDR3 loop is CATSDSRDYNEQFF. The CDR3 DNA reads as TGTGCCACCAGTGATTCACGGGACTACAATGAGCAGTTCTTC.

V gene TRBV6-5 combines with J gene TRBJ2-1; TRBD1 matches at 7 bases. The length of the CDR3 is 16 residues. Trimming removed 0 bases from V and 10 bases from J; junction bases left unmatched: 12. CDR1 is MNHEY and CDR2 is SVGAGI in the germline V gene. This CDR3 reads CASSYSTAVGGGEQFF. The CDR3 coding sequence is TGTGCCAGCAGTTACTCGACGGCCGTAGGGGGCGGGGAGCAGTTCTTC.

This clonotype was detected ten times or more. V is TRBV7-9 and J is TRBJ2-7; D perhaps matches TRBD1 (6 bases). The CDR3 sequence is 14 residues long. The germline V and J ends were trimmed by 8 bases and 2 bases, with 16 bases remaining between them. The germline V gene encodes CDR1 SEHNR and CDR2 FQNEAQ (reference sequence). Here the CDR3 reads CASAEGGGPYEQYF. The CDR3 DNA is TGTGCCAGCGCCGAGGGTGGGGGCCCCTACGAGCAGTACTTC.

The DNA of the CDR3 is TGTGCCAGCAGAGGTAGCGGGGACTCCTACGAGCAGTACTTC. Protein: CASRGSGDSYEQYF. The chain links TRBV28 to TRBJ2-7; 8 positions match TRBD2. Germline CDR1 is MDHEN and CDR2 is SYDVKM. V gave up 6 bases and J gave up 0 bases; unmatched junction bases: 4. CDR3 length: 14 amino acids.

This clonotype was counted ten times or more. V gene TRBV27 combines with J gene TRBJ2-7; 8 bases are shared with TRBD2. Germline CDR1 reads MNHEY; CDR2 reads SMNVEV (reference sequence). CDR3 length: 16 residues. With V trimmed by 5 bases and J by 0 bases, 9 bases remained unmatched. CDR3 nucleotides: TGTGCCAGCAGTCCCCTTGGGGCGGGAGGCTCCTACGAGCAGTACTTC. Its translation is CASSPLGAGGSYEQYF.

Of note for this clonotype: This may stem from a read error, because a much larger clone lies one nucleotide away. The V and J genes are TRBV2 and TRBJ2-3; D possibly uses TRBD1 or TRBD2 (5 bases each). The germline V gene has CDR1 SNHLY and CDR2 FYNNEI. The CDR3 extends over 14 amino acids. V lost 7 bases and J 2 bases, leaving 13 bases between the germline ends. The CDR3 coding sequence is TGTGCCAGCATTGTCGGGGCAGTCACAGATACGCAGTATTTT. Translation gives CASIVGAVTDTQYF.

This clonotype occurred many times. The chain couples TRBV20-1 to TRBJ1-5, with D unclear. CDR1 is DFQATT and CDR2 is SNEGSKA in the germline V gene (reference sequence). V was cut by 6 bases and J by 4 bases, with 16 bases left in between. This CDR3 comprises 14 residues. CDR3 loop: CSALTDRANQPQHF. The CDR3 DNA reads TGCAGTGCCCTCACGGACCGGGCGAATCAGCCCCAGCATTTT.

This clonotype was seen only a few times. The rearrangement uses TRBV14 and TRBJ1-4; 9 nucleotides agree with TRBD1. Per germline, CDR1 SGHDN and CDR2 FVKESK. Trimming took 3 bases from V and 0 from J; bases not matched to a gene: 17. This CDR3 contains 21 residues. The CDR3 sequence is CASSHNTERTGDLPTNEKLFF. CDR3 in DNA: TGTGCCAGCAGCCATAATACAGAACGGACAGGGGACCTTCCAACTAATGAAAAACTGTTTTTT.

In this sample, this clonotype turned up many times. The V call is TRBV11-2, the J call TRBJ2-7, with TRBD2 matching 11 bases. The CDR3 spans 15 residues. CDR1 is SGHAT, CDR2 FQNNGV, per germline. With 5 bases clipped from V and 3 bases from J, the junction kept 6 bases outside the gene matches. CDR3 bases: TGTGCCAGCAGCCCAATAGCGGGAGGGAACTACGAGCAGTACTTC. Residues: CASSPIAGGNYEQYF.

This clonotype was counted many times. The J gene is TRBJ2-5, the V gene TRBV12-3 or TRBV12-4; D is unclear. Trimming took off 3 bases at V and 4 bases at J, with 9 bases between the two ends. This CDR3 region has 13 residues. In nucleotides, the CDR3 is TGTGCCAGCAGTTTGCCCCCCCGAGAGACCCAGTACTTC. Residues: CASSLPPRETQYF.

This clonotype came up a few times. The chain has TRBV14 and TRBJ2-5; 8 positions agree with TRBD2. Germline V gives CDR1 SGHDN, CDR2 FVKESK. Trimming at V came to 3 bases and at J to 7 bases, leaving 10 bases not matched to a gene. This CDR3 contains 15 residues. CDR3 in amino acids: CASSQGTSLLGTQYF. CDR3 nucleotide sequence: TGTGCCAGCAGCCAGGGGACTAGTCTCCTTGGGACCCAGTACTTC.

This clonotype came up many times. The rearrangement uses TRBV28 and TRBJ1-5; D remains ambiguous. The V end lost 8 bases, the J end lost 7 bases, and 12 bases lay between the germline ends. Germline CDR1 and CDR2: MDHEN and SYDVKM. The CDR3 loop spans 12 amino acids. CDR3 sequence: CASGTNSQPQHF. The CDR3 bases are TGTGCCAGCGGCACTAACAGCCAGCCCCAGCATTTT. The full variable domain, with the rest looked up from reference TRBV28 and TRBJ1-5, is DVKVTQSSRYLVKRTGEKVFLECVQDMDHENMFWYRQDPGLGLRLIYFSYDVKMKEKGDIPEGYSVSREKKERFSLILESASTNQTSMYLCASGTNSQPQHFGDGTRLSIL.

The sample holds many counts of this clonotype. The rearrangement joins TRBV5-1 to TRBJ1-5; D possibly corresponds to TRBD1 (6 bases). This CDR3 is 15 amino acids long. The germline V and J ends were trimmed by 1 base and 6 bases, with 14 bases remaining between them. Germline loops: CDR1 SGHRS, CDR2 YFSETQ. The CDR3: CASSLSWGQPQPQHF. The DNA for the CDR3 is TGCGCCAGCAGCTTGTCCTGGGGGCAGCCTCAGCCCCAGCATTTT.